The T cell receptor beta chain described here comes from a study of cytomegalovirus exposure and HLA in healthy donors. Background on the study: Ancestry clustering placed about 86% of several hundred genotyped donors in the Caucasian-associated cluster. Points from the study as a whole: Researchers counted roughly 160 TCR beta chains as cytomegalovirus-associated. Compared with the roughly 700-donor mean, an Asian-associated ancestry cluster reportedly had fewer N-insertions, according to a later analysis.

To note about this clone: Its antigen is not identified.

Likely unrecorded immune exposures existed in these nominally healthy donors. The CDR3 has 13 amino acids. Trimming removed 0 bases from V and 10 bases from J; junction bases left unmatched: 6. The germline gives CDR1 SGHNT, CDR2 YYREEE (reference sequence). PCR employed 60 Vbeta and 13 Jbeta primers. Repertoires were generated with immunoSEQ multiplex PCR, while TCRdb's copy carries only in-frame clones and drops some. The profile shows about 160,000 clones, 80% to 85% of them singletons. The source is a girl aged 2 to 10 in good health and CMV-seropositive. The chain has TRBV5-4 and TRBJ1-1, with 7 bases that match TRBD1. The source material was PBMCs. The DNA for the CDR3 is TGTGCCAGCAGCTTGGACGAAGGGGGCAGAGCTTTCTTT. Its protein is CASSLDEGGRAFF.